This TCR beta chain was found in a study of CXCR3-negative and CXCR3-positive naive CD8 T cells (dated by TCRdb to the late 2010s). For context, the study as a whole: In total, 130 million to 150 million TRB reads were obtained, or roughly 1.5 +/- 0.3 million reads per library. For the TRBV-TRBJ cluster analysis, the naive subsets came from 5 donors, while the memory cells came from 3 donors. The diversity and physicochemical repertoire analyses included 11 donors pooled from two independent experiments.

A remark on this clonotype: Its antigen is still unknown.

General study outcomes and caveats: Repertoire diversity was comparably high in both naive subsets but much lower in memory CD8+ T cells. Because CXCR3 expression was partially decreased after cryopreservation, freshly isolated PBMCs were used for most assays. Naive CXCR3-negative and CXCR3-positive cells from the same donor showed similar TRBV-TRBJ usage, whereas memory cells showed distinct patterns. Because surface CD5, which is linked to self-reactivity in mice, was comparable between the naive subsets, TCR interaction strength was also inferred from the physicochemical properties of TRB CDR3s. TRB CDR3s from CXCR3-positive naive cells showed higher hydrophobicity (lower Kidera factor 4), lower energy, and higher strength and volume indices than CXCR3-negative naive cells.

Each CD8+ T cell subset was flow-sorted in triplicate, with fewer than 350,000 cells per subset placed directly into RLT lysis buffer. Naive CD8+ T cells were defined stringently as CD45RO-CCR7+CD27+CD95- to exclude memory contaminants. Using standard density gradient centrifugation, peripheral blood mononuclear cells were isolated from buffy coats. A FACSAria III was used to flow-sort naive CXCR3-negative and CXCR3-positive CD8+ T cells. Total RNA was extracted from sorted cells with an RNeasy Mini Kit. The CDR3, from cysteine to phenylalanine, totals 15 residues. Only the protein is on record. CDR1 is given as MGHRA and CDR2 as YSYEKL, both from the germline V gene. For sequencing, a NextSeq 550 was employed. The Human TCR Profiling Kit (MiLaboratory) was used to prepare UMI-labeled 5' RACE TRB cDNA libraries. cDNA synthesis used the entire amount of extracted RNA, and PCR amplification then used the entire amount of cDNA produced. Libraries were prepared in parallel with an identical number of PCR cycles. The authors processed their data as follows. About 54,000 +/- 9,700 unique UMI-labeled TRB cDNA molecules per library were extracted with MIGEC and MiXCR, with at least two reads per UMI required. An average of about 40,000 +/- 10,000 functional in-frame TRB CDR3 nucleotide clonotypes without stop codons was found per library. After downsampling to 5000 UMI-labeled TRB molecules per sample, diversity metrics such as normalized Shannon-Wiener and Chao1 were calculated in VDJtools. VDJtools computed clonotype-size-weighted physicochemical properties of the central five CDR3 residues: interaction energy, strength, volume and Kidera factor 4. TCRdb reprocessed the sequencing reads and holds a single record per CDR3 protein sequence, with no DNA. The V and J calls and clone size are TCRdb's, not the authors'. The table of this sample itemizes around 140,000 distinct CDR3 sequences. Jointly, the top ten make up 0.41% of the sample.

The chain couples TRBV4-1 to TRBJ2-1; there is no DNA to check the TCRdb D call of TRBD2. The receptor comes from a human donor in good health. Some clones in this sample may be carry-over from other donors' samples. Sequencing was performed on naive CXCR3+ CD8+ T cells from blood. The sample's cell subset or site label is to be understood as: CD45RO-CCR7+CD27+CD95- naive CD8+ T cells expressing CXCR3 (TNR3+). The CDR3 is CASSPRLAGADEQFF.